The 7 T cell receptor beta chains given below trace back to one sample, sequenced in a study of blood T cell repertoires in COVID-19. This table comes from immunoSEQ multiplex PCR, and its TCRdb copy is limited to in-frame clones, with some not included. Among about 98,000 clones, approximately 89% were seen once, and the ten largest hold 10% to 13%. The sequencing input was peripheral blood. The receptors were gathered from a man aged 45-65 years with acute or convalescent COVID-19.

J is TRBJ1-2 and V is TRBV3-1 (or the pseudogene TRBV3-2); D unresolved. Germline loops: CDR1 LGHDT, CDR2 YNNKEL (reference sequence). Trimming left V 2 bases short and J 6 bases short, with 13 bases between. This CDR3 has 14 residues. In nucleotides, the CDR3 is TGTGCCAGCAGCCAAAGGAGGAGGGATGATGGCTACACCTTC. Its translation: CASSQRRRDDGYTF.

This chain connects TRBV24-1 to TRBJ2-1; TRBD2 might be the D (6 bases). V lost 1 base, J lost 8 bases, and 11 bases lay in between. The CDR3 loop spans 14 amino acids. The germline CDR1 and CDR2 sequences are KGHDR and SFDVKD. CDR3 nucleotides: TGTGCCACCAGTGATTTCGGGAGTGGCGATGAGCAGTTCTTC. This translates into CATSDFGSGDEQFF.

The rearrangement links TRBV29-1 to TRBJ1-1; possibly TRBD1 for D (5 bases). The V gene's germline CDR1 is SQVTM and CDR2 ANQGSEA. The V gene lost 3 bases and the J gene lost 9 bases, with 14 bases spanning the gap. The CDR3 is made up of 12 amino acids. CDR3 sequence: CSVDSTGGKAFF. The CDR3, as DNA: TGCAGCGTTGACTCCACCGGGGGGAAAGCTTTCTTT.

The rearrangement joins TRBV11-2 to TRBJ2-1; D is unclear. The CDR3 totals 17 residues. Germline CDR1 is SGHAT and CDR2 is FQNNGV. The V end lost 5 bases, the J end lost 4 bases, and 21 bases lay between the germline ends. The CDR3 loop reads CASSQRAQRINYNEQFF. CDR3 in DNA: TGTGCCAGCAGCCAGAGAGCGCAGAGGATCAATTACAATGAGCAGTTCTTC.

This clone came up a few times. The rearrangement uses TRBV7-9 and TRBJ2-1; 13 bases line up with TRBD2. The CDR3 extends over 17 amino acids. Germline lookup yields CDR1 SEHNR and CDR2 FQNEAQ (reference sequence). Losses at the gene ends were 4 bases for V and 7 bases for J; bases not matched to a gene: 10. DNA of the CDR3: TGTGCCAGCAGCTCTACCCGACTAGCGGGAGGAGGAAATGAGCAGTTCTTC. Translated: CASSSTRLAGGGNEQFF.

The CDR3 here is CASSEKEIAGEGNEQFF. In DNA form, the CDR3 reads TGCGCCAGCAGTGAGAAGGAAATAGCGGGAGAGGGGAATGAGCAGTTCTTC. V usage is TRBV10-1 and J usage is TRBJ2-1; 9 bases match TRBD2. CDR1 is WNHNN, CDR2 SYGVQD, per germline (reference sequence). After removal of 2 bases from V and 7 bases from J, the junction contained 12 bases not matched to a gene. The CDR3 length is 17 residues.

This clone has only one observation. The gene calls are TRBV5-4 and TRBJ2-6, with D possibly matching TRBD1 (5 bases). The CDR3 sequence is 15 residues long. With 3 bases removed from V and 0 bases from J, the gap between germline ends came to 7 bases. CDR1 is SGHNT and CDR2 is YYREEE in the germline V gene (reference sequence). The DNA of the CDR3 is TGTGCCAGCAGCTCAGGGCTCTCTGGGGCCAACGTCCTGACTTTC. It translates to CASSSGLSGANVLTF. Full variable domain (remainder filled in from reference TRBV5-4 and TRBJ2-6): ETGVTQSPTHLIKTRGQQVTLRCSSQSGHNTVSWYQQALGQGPQFIFQYYREEENGRGNFPPRFSGLQFPNYSSELNVNALELDDSALYLCASSSGLSGANVLTFGAGSRLTVL.